This T cell receptor beta chain originates from a study of blood T cell repertoires in COVID-19 (dated by TCRdb to between 2020 and 2021). General notes on the study: Samples from collaborators originated in the United States, Italy and Spain and spanned both the acute and convalescent phases of COVID-19. The prospective study material was composed of cDNA or gDNA derived from T cells, B-cell-depleted T cells, or PBMCs. Subjects who had been exposed to COVID-19, were actively infected with it, or had recovered from it provided the deeply sampled blood TCRbeta repertoires that made up the dataset. A freely available public database, intended as a resource for researchers studying the immune response to SARS-CoV-2, is where the repertoires were released. The samples were drawn from two sources: the first 160 participants of the ongoing ImmuneRACE study, and 1,000 to 1,500 subjects contributed by 6 global collaborators. Sample metadata almost always included a de-identified subject ID, COVID-19 status, age in years and sex. Where available, HLA class I and class II types were obtained from metadata supplied by the sample provider rather than from assay-based typing.

The collaborating institutions used their own protocols to collect whole blood in K2EDTA tubes. For TCRbeta analysis, collaborators shipped samples in one of three forms: frozen whole blood, isolated PBMCs, or DNA extracted from either of those sample types. The germline V gene gives CDR1 as SGDLS and CDR2 as YYNGEE. From the cysteine through the phenylalanine, the CDR3 covers 14 amino acids. Of all the DNA, just the CDR3 is kept, 42 bases in frame from base 1. V sheds 1 base and J sheds 4 bases, leaving 9 bases between their ends. In regard to this clone: It lacks a known antigen. The input lacks base qualities; no much larger clone sits a single base away.

TCRbeta CDR3 regions were amplified from genomic DNA by means of the immunoSEQ Assay, a bias-controlled multiplex PCR. Per the authors' processing: Within the assay, amplification of reference gene primers was used to estimate how many nucleated cells each sample contained. To quantify the absolute abundance of each unique TCRbeta CDR3 rearrangement, sequence reads were collapsed and filtered. Productive Simpson clonality was computed per sample as the square root of Simpson's diversity index over productive rearrangements. TCRdb stores this immuneACCESS table with in-frame sequences only. Part of the clones is absent; in the studies checked, under half of the shortfall reflects unresolved V genes, and no reason is known for the rest. That table is the source of V, J and clone size, and D and trimming were worked out from the DNA. Recorded for this sample are some 670,000 clones; about 90% of them occurred a single time. The top ten hold 0.2% to 0.3% of the sample.

General study outcomes and caveats: How much clinical and demographic metadata was included differed by source and by participant, and the metadata was provided uncurated.

This clonotype originated in a woman aged 18-29 years with acute or convalescent COVID-19. Here the chain combines TRBV9 and TRBJ1-5; the D gene cannot be resolved reliably. The sequencing input was peripheral blood. The bases are TGTGCCAGCAGCGTATCAGGAACGAATCAGCCCCAGCATTTT. Translated, it gives CASSVSGTNQPQHF.